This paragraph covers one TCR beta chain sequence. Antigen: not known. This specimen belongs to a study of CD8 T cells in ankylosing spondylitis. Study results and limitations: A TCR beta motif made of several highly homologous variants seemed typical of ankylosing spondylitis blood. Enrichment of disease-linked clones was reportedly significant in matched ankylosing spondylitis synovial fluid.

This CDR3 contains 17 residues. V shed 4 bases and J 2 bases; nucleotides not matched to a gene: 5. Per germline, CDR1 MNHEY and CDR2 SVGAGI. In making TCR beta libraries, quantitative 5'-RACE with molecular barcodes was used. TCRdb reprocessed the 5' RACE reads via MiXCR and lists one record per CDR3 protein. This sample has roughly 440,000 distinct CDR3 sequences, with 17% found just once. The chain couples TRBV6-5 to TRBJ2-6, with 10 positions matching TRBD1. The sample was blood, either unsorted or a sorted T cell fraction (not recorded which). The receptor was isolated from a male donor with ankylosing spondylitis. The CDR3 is CASSSGQGGAGANVLTF. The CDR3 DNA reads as TGTGCCAGCAGTTCAGGACAGGGGGGGGCTGGGGCCAACGTCCTGACTTTC.